In its sample, the clone carrying this TCR beta chain was seen a few times. Its antigen is currently unknown. The sample comes from a study of vaccination and CD4 T cells after COVID-19. Study-wide results and limits: Post-infection sampling omitted early timepoints and covered relatively few convalescent patients. Convalescent patients had a median approximately 86% of post-vaccine SARS-CoV-2-reactive clones that were detected only after vaccination, not before it.

Treatment specified: approximately nine-day PBMC culture with coronavirus spike peptide pools or control peptides (ViraFEST assay). PCR positivity dates ran from March to December 2020, preceding US Alpha, Beta and Delta variants. From germline, CDR1 is MDHEN and CDR2 SYDVKM. The CDR3 has 12 amino acids. Deletions cut 2 bases from V and 3 bases from J, with 4 bases between. Researchers used the Oncomine TCR Beta short-read assay to sequence DNA from cultured CD4+ T cells. TCRdb reanalysed the PCR reads using MiXCR and keeps one entry per CDR3 protein. The table records 5,000 or so distinct CDR3 sequences, 30% of them present only once.

The TCR originated in a human donor who had recovered from COVID-19. The sample in question was CD4+ T cells from blood, cultured in vitro, obtained after SARS-CoV-2 vaccination. V gene TRBV28 combines with J gene TRBJ1-1; D not resolved. The DNA for the CDR3 is TGTGCCAGCAGTTTAACCCACACTGAAGCTTTCTTT. Amino acid sequence: CASSLTHTEAFF.